The 28 T cell receptor beta chains below all came from one sample that was sequenced in a study of T cells after yellow fever vaccination (dated by TCRdb to between 2018 and 2020). The receptor library was made with 5' RACE. TCRdb names Illumina HiSeq 2500 as the instrument used. TCRdb trimmed the raw reads at Q25, called clones with MiXCR and kept productive beta chains. Rows with a matching CDR3 protein are joined into one entry that keeps the most common DNA and genes. The sample records approximately 550,000 distinct CDR3 sequences, 19% of which are singletons. The ten top clones hold roughly an eighth of the sample. This sample's treatment or condition label indicates: live attenuated yellow fever vaccine strain. The input for sequencing was PBMCs, taken 15 days after the yellow fever booster vaccination. The receptors here all came from a man in his thirties or forties who received the YFV17D yellow fever vaccine.

This chain links TRBV7-2 with TRBJ1-6; 7 nucleotides match TRBD1. CDR3 length equals 15 residues. The J segment lost 5 bases and the V segment lost 4 bases, leaving 5 bases of the junction unmatched. Germline V gives CDR1 SGHTA, CDR2 FQGNSA. In DNA, the CDR3 is TGTGCCAGCAGCTACAGGGGCTTGAATAATTCACCCCTCCACTTT. This sequence encodes CASSYRGLNNSPLHF.

This sequence joins TRBV20-1 and TRBJ1-1; D not resolved. Deletions cut 5 bases from V and 8 bases from J, with 9 bases between. The CDR3 is 10 residues long. Per germline, CDR1 DFQATT and CDR2 SNEGSKA (reference sequence). CDR3 sequence: CSAFHIEAFF. The CDR3 region has the DNA TGCAGTGCTTTTCACATCGAAGCTTTCTTT.

The CDR3 is CASSFGLAGGPGNEQFF. The CDR3 nucleotides are TGTGCCAGCAGCTTCGGACTAGCGGGAGGTCCGGGCAATGAGCAGTTCTTC. V and J are TRBV11-3 and TRBJ2-1, with 14 bases matching TRBD2. The J segment lost 6 bases and the V segment lost 3 bases, leaving 7 bases of the junction unmatched. CDR1 SGHNT and CDR2 YENEEA come from the germline V gene. CDR3 length equals 17 residues.

This clonotype has a handful of counts. This chain links TRBV3-1 with TRBJ1-3, with D perhaps TRBD1 (5 bases). Trimming removed 8 bases at V and 0 bases at J, with 11 bases between. Germline V lookup: CDR1 LGHDT, CDR2 YNNKEL (reference sequence). CDR3 length equals 14 residues. The CDR3 DNA is TGTGCCAGCGGGACCCCGAACTCTGGAAACACCATATATTTT. Protein sequence: CASGTPNSGNTIYF.

The chain links TRBV7-2 to TRBJ2-5; 9 nucleotides align to TRBD2. The V gene's germline CDR1 is SGHTA and CDR2 FQGNSA. The junction had 9 bases not matched to a gene; V was cut back by 10 bases and J by 3 bases. The CDR3 is 14 amino acids. The CDR3 spells CATTAGGPEETQYF. The CDR3, as DNA: TGTGCCACCACTGCGGGAGGGCCGGAAGAGACCCAGTACTTC.

Only a few counts were recorded for this clonotype. This chain connects TRBV19 to TRBJ2-5; 7 bases fit TRBD2. This CDR3 region has 13 residues. Germline values: CDR1 LNHDA, CDR2 SQIVND (reference sequence). Trimming removed 7 bases from V and 3 bases from J; junction bases left unmatched: 5. Here the CDR3 reads CASKAGVEETQYF. The CDR3 nucleotides are TGTGCCAGTAAGGCGGGAGTCGAAGAGACCCAGTACTTC. The full variable domain, its missing parts supplied by reference TRBV19 and TRBJ2-5, is DGGITQSPKYLFRKEGQNVTLSCEQNLNHDAMYWYRQDPGQGLRLIYYSQIVNDFQKGDIAEGYSVSREKKESFPLTVTSAQKNPTAFYLCASKAGVEETQYFGPGTRLLVL.

The genes are TRBV7-2 and TRBJ2-2, with TRBD2 matching over 8 bases. The germline CDR1 and CDR2 sequences are SGHTA and FQGNSA. The CDR3 loop spans 15 amino acids. V dropped 5 bases and J dropped 5; count of bases not matched to a gene: 7. CDR3 DNA: TGTGCCAGCAGCCCGGGAGGGCTAGGAACCGGGGAGCTGTTTTTT. Translating it yields CASSPGGLGTGELFF.

This clonotype appeared a few times. The rearrangement links TRBV3-1 to TRBJ1-3; D unresolved. The CDR3 covers 12 residues. Germline CDR1 and CDR2: LGHDT and YNNKEL (reference sequence). The V gene lost 4 bases and the J gene lost 7 bases, with 8 bases spanning the gap. CDR3 loop: CASSLDRNTIYF. The CDR3 region has the DNA TGTGCCAGCAGCCTCGATCGGAACACCATATATTTT.

This chain's CDR3 is CASNPLAGETQYF. CDR3 coding DNA: TGTGCCAGCAACCCCTTGGCCGGGGAGACCCAGTACTTC. This chain joins TRBV28 and TRBJ2-5, with no clear D. With 7 bases removed from V and 5 bases from J, the gap between germline ends came to 14 bases. Germline CDR1 reads MDHEN; CDR2 reads SYDVKM. CDR3 length: 13 amino acids.

The J gene is TRBJ2-3, the V gene TRBV3-1; possibly TRBD2 for D (6 bases). V was clipped by 5 bases and J by 10 bases, with 19 bases between them. Germline V gene lookup returns CDR1 LGHDT and CDR2 YNNKEL (reference sequence). The CDR3 runs 14 residues. The CDR3 reads CASSATLRGGSQYF. In DNA form, the CDR3 reads TGTGCCAGCAGCGCAACCTTGAGGGGAGGATCGCAGTATTTT.

This clonotype showed up just a few times. The chain is built from TRBV7-2 and TRBJ2-5, with 9 bases matching TRBD2. The CDR3 contains 14 residues. V shed 5 bases, J shed 2 bases, and the junction held 3 bases outside the gene matches. Germline-derived CDR1 and CDR2 are SGHTA and FQGNSA. CDR3 sequence: CASSISGRQETQYF. Here the CDR3 DNA reads TGTGCCAGCAGCATAAGCGGGAGGCAAGAGACCCAGTACTTC.

The genes are TRBV20-1 and TRBJ1-4, with TRBD1 as a possible D gene (5 bases). The CDR3 contains 13 residues. CDR1 is DFQATT, CDR2 SNEGSKA, per germline (reference sequence). Trimming left V 6 bases short and J 4 bases short, with 12 bases between. Here the CDR3 reads CSAREGNNEKLFF. The DNA for the CDR3 is TGCAGTGCCCGAGAGGGGAATAATGAAAAACTGTTTTTT.

Only a few counts were recorded for this clonotype. This chain joins TRBV20-1 and TRBJ2-3; TRBD1 matches 10 bases. Germline V gene data show CDR1 as DFQATT and CDR2 as SNEGSKA (reference sequence). There are 16 residues in the CDR3. Trimming took 1 base from V and 7 from J; bases not matched to a gene: 11. CDR3 bases: TGCAGTGCTAGAGCCCTCCGGGACAGGGGACGGAATACGCAGTATTTT. The encoded protein is CSARALRDRGRNTQYF.

This clonotype has only a few counts. J is TRBJ2-7 and V is TRBV9, with a tentative D call TRBD2 (6 bases). The CDR3 extends over 15 amino acids. V was cut by 4 bases and J by 3 bases, with 17 bases left in between. The V gene's germline CDR1 is SGDLS and CDR2 YYNGEE. The CDR3 spells CASSTTGDHYYEQYF. CDR3 bases: TGTGCCAGCAGCACCACGGGGGACCACTACTACGAGCAGTACTTC. Complete variable domain (other parts from reference TRBV9 and TRBJ2-7): DSGVTQTPKHLITATGQRVTLRCSPRSGDLSVYWYQQSLDQGLQFLIQYYNGEERAKGNILERFSAQQFPDLHSELNLSSLELGDSALYFCASSTTGDHYYEQYFGPGTRLTVT.

This clonotype was found a few times. The junction shows a germline mismatch at one end, possibly a read error. This chain joins TRBV12-3 or TRBV12-4 and TRBJ2-1; the match to TRBD2 covers 11 bases. The CDR3 totals 14 residues. DNA of the CDR3: TGTGCCAGCAGTGTAGCGGGAGGGCTCAATGAGCAGTTCTTC. Protein: CASSVAGGLNEQFF.

This clonotype appeared a few times. The chain employs TRBV15 and TRBJ2-1, with 11 nucleotides matching TRBD2. V was clipped by 6 bases and J by 13 bases; unmatched bases: 17. CDR1 and CDR2 from the germline V gene are LNHNV and YYDKDF (reference sequence). This CDR3 comprises 16 residues. CDR3 DNA sequence: TGTGCCACCAGTAGTGATAGCGGGAGGGCGGGACGGGGTCAGTTCTTC. It yields the protein CATSSDSGRAGRGQFF.

V is TRBV29-1 and J is TRBJ2-3; D possibly corresponds to TRBD1 (5 bases). CDR1 and CDR2 (germline): SQVTM, ANQGSEA. V gave up 2 bases and J gave up 3 bases, with 6 bases separating them. This CDR3 spans 12 amino acids. As DNA, the CDR3 is TGCAGCGTTGAAAAGGGGACAGATACGCAGTATTTT. This sequence encodes CSVEKGTDTQYF.

This chain uses TRBV20-1 with TRBJ2-7; D gene unclear. The CDR3 extends over 11 amino acids. The V gene's germline CDR1 is DFQATT and CDR2 SNEGSKA (reference sequence). V was pared by 4 bases and J by 6 bases, with 10 bases between. The CDR3 nucleotides are TGCAGTGCTACCGAACGGCGCGAGCAGTACTTC. Protein sequence: CSATERREQYF.

In this sample, this clonotype turned up a few times. The V call is TRBV4-3, the J call TRBJ2-7; D gene unclear. The CDR3 is 13 amino acids. The V and J ends lost 0 bases and 4 bases respectively, with 7 bases between them. Germline CDR1 LGHNA, CDR2 YSLEER. In DNA, the CDR3 is TGCGCCAGCAGCCAAGATCTAGAATACGAGCAGTACTTC. Its protein is CASSQDLEYEQYF.

This clonotype was counted a few times. The chain couples TRBV4-2 to TRBJ2-5; perhaps TRBD2 as D (6 bases). Germline CDR1 is LGHNA and CDR2 is YNFKEQ. CDR3 size: 16 residues. Deletions cut 0 bases from V and 2 bases from J, with 13 bases between. The CDR3 bases are TGTGCCAGCAGCCAAGAGAGGGGAGGAGGGCAAGAGACCCAGTACTTC. It codes for CASSQERGGGQETQYF.

The chain links TRBV7-2 to TRBJ2-7, with TRBD2 matching 7 bases. V shed 8 bases and J 2 bases; nucleotides not matched to a gene: 9. Germline CDR1 reads SGHTA; CDR2 reads FQGNSA. The CDR3 is 14 amino acids. The CDR3 coding sequence is TGTGCCAGCTGCCTCGGACTAGAACCCTACGAGCAGTACTTC. Its protein product is CASCLGLEPYEQYF.

This clonotype appeared many times. In DNA, the CDR3 is TGCAGCGTTTCGAAAGAGACCCAGTACTTC. It specifies CSVSKETQYF. The rearrangement links TRBV29-1 to TRBJ2-5; D is uncertain. This CDR3 has 10 residues. Trimming shortened V by 5 bases and J by 3 bases, and 4 bases separated the two germline ends. Germline CDR1 SQVTM, CDR2 ANQGSEA.

V usage is TRBV29-1 and J usage is TRBJ2-3; TRBD2 is a possible D gene (6 bases). Trimming shortened V by 5 bases and J by 2 bases, and 8 bases separated the two germline ends. The CDR3 totals 12 residues. The germline V gene encodes CDR1 SQVTM and CDR2 ANQGSEA. The CDR3 region is CSVRRDTDTQYF. The CDR3 DNA reads TGCAGCGTTCGGCGGGACACAGATACGCAGTATTTT.

This chain uses TRBV7-9 with TRBJ2-3; weak D call: TRBD1 (6 bases). The CDR3 is 14 residues long. The V and J ends lost 5 bases and 1 base respectively, with 10 bases between them. Germline V lookup: CDR1 SEHNR, CDR2 FQNEAQ (reference sequence). The CDR3 DNA reads as TGTGCCAGCAGCCGGGACACCCGCACAGATACGCAGTATTTT. Amino acids: CASSRDTRTDTQYF.

This clonotype occurred many times. The chain carries TRBV12-3 or TRBV12-4 and TRBJ1-1; the D gene is possibly TRBD1 (5 bases). Trimming stripped 6 bases from V and 1 base from J, with 9 bases between. This CDR3 has 13 residues. The CDR3 DNA reads TGTGCCAGCAGGTCAGGGCCGAACACTGAAGCTTTCTTT. Translation gives CASRSGPNTEAFF.

The J gene is TRBJ2-2, the V gene TRBV7-2; no firm D call. CDR1 and CDR2 from the germline V gene are SGHTA and FQGNSA. This CDR3 contains 14 residues. Deletions cut 5 bases from V and 6 bases from J, with 13 bases between. The CDR3 region is CASSPQGYSGELFF. As DNA, the CDR3 is TGTGCCAGCAGCCCCCAAGGGTATTCCGGGGAGCTGTTTTTT. Full variable domain (outside the CDR3, taken from reference TRBV7-2 and TRBJ2-2): GAGVSQSPSNKVTEKGKDVELRCDPISGHTALYWYRQSLGQGLEFLIYFQGNSAPDKSGLPSDRFSAERTGGSVSTLTIQRTQQEDSAVYLCASSPQGYSGELFFGEGSRLTVL.

Worth noting for this clonotype: The germline gene is not matched at one end of the junction; a read error may be the cause. V is TRBV20-1 and J is TRBJ2-1; 9 nucleotides line up with TRBD1. The CDR3 contains 16 residues. CDR1 DFQATT and CDR2 SNEGSKA come from the germline V gene (reference sequence). CDR3 coding DNA: TGCAGTGCCAGAGGCCTGGGACAGGGCAGCTACAATGAGCAGTTCTTC. This codes for CSARGLGQGSYNEQFF.

This clonotype was observed a handful of times. The V and J genes are TRBV9 and TRBJ1-2; D might be TRBD1 (5 bases). V lost 5 bases and J lost 3, with 17 bases in between. CDR3 length equals 15 residues. Germline V gene sequence: CDR1 SGDLS, CDR2 YYNGEE. The CDR3 here is CASSRGGIGDYGYTF. The CDR3 nucleotides read TGTGCCAGCAGTAGGGGAGGGATCGGGGACTATGGCTACACCTTC.